This section outlines one TCR beta chain sequence together with its context. The junction departs from germline at one end; a sequencing error may be responsible. This sample stems from a study of glioma-infiltrating T cells after dendritic cell vaccination. Across the study: Autologous tumor lysate-pulsed dendritic cell vaccination was given between the early 2000s and the early 2010s. Monocyte-derived dendritic cells, cultured 7 to 8 days with IL-4 and GM-CSF, were pulsed with autologous tumor lysate.

Time point of the sample: after dendritic cell vaccination, including at tumor progression/relapse. Before vaccination, two weeks after the third vaccination, and at progression, PBMC were collected. The CDR3 length is 15 residues. Germline CDR1 reads SSHAT; CDR2 reads FNYEAQ (reference sequence). This table comes from immunoSEQ multiplex PCR, and its TCRdb copy is limited to in-frame clones, with some not included. The sample lists about 58,000 clones, roughly 83% seen once, with around 14% in the top ten. The chain is built from TRBV7-7 and TRBJ2-2, with 9 bases matching TRBD1. The sequence came from a human donor with glioblastoma. This material consisted of blood, taken after dendritic cell vaccination. CDR3 amino acids: CASSQQGADTGELFF. CDR3 DNA sequence: TGTGCTAGCAGCCAACAGGGGGCCGACACCGGGGAGCTGTTTTTT.